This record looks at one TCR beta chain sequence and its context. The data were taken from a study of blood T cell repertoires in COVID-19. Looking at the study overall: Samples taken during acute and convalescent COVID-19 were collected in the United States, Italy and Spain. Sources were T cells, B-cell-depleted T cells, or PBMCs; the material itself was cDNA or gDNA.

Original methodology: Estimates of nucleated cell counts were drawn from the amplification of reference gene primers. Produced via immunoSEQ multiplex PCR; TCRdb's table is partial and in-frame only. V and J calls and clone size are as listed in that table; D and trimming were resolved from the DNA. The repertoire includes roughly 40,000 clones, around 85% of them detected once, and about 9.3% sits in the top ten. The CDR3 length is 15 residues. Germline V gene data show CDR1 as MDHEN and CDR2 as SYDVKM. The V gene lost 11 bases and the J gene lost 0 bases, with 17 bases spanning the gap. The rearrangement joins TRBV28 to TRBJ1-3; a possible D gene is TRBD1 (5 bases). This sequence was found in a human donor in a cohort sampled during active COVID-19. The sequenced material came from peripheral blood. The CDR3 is CAPLGGINSGNTIYF. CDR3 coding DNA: TGTGCCCCCCTGGGGGGGATTAACTCTGGAAACACCATATATTTT.